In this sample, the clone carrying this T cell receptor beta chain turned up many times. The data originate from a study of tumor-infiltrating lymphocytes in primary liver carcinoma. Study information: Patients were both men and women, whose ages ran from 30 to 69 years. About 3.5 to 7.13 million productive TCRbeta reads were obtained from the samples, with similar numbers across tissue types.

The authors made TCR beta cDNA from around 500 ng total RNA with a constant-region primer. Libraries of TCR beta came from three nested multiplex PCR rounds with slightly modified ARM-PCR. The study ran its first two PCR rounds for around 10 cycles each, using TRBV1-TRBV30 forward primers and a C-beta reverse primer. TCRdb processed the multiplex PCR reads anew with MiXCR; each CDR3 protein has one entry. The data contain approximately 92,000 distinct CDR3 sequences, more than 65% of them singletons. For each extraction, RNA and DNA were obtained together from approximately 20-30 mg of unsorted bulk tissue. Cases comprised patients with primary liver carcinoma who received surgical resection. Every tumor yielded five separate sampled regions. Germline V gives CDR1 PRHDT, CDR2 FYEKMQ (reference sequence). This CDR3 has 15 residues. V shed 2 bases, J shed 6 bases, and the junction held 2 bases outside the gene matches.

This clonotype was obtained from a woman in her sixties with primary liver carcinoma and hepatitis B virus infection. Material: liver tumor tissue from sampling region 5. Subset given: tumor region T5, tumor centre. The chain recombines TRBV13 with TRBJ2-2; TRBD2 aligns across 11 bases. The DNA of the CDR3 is TGTGCCAGCAGCTTACTAGCGGGAGGAGCCGGGGAGCTGTTTTTT. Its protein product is CASSLLAGGAGELFF.